This T cell receptor (beta chain) stems from a study of T cells after yellow fever vaccination. Study-wide background: SMART-Seq v4 Ultra Low Input prepared the low-cell-number fractions. General study findings and limits: There was a possibility that FACS-sorted repertoires contained abundant clonotypes contaminating from the bulk population. After the booster, 95% to 98% of CD4 and about 90% of CD8 primary-response clones were re-detected.

TCR cDNA was made by 5'RACE template switching, adding a universal primer site and UMIs. TCRdb reprocessed the 5' RACE reads with MiXCR, giving one entry per CDR3 protein. The table has some 500,000 distinct CDR3 sequences, 13% seen once; the top ten hold around 15%. Germline CDR1 SGHTA, CDR2 FQGNSA. The junction had 6 bases not matched to a gene; V was cut back by 6 bases and J by 4 bases. The CDR3 consists of 14 residues. Worth noting for this clonotype: What it recognizes is unknown.

This specimen was PBMCs, taken on the day of the yellow fever booster vaccination. This receptor was taken from a man between 25 and 39 years old who received the YFV17D yellow fever vaccine. This chain joins TRBV7-2 and TRBJ1-1; 9 nucleotides line up with TRBD1. The CDR3 loop reads CASRPTGGSTEAFF. CDR3 nucleotide sequence: TGTGCCAGCAGACCTACAGGGGGCTCCACTGAAGCTTTCTTT.